Below, 2 T cell receptor beta chains from the same sample are listed, as sequenced in a study of cytomegalovirus exposure and HLA in healthy donors. The PCR made use of 60 Vbeta and 13 Jbeta primers. Data came from immunoSEQ multiplex PCR; TCRdb stores just in-frame clones and leaves some out. Of under 200,000 clones listed, about two thirds are singletons. Sequencing was performed on PBMCs. These receptors all come from a woman aged 25 to 39 in good health and CMV-seronegative.

This chain links TRBV2 with TRBJ2-1; TRBD2 matches at 10 bases. The CDR3 runs to 18 residues. Germline CDR1 and CDR2: SNHLY and FYNNEI. After removal of 2 bases from V and 4 bases from J, the junction contained 11 bases not matched to a gene. CDR3 coding DNA: TGTGCCAGCAGTGAACAGCGGGGGGGCCTTCGGTCTTACAATGAGCAGTTCTTC. It specifies CASSEQRGGLRSYNEQFF.

The CDR3 reads CASSVGPLVRVDTQYF. The CDR3 bases are TGTGCCAGCAGCGTAGGGCCCCTAGTTAGAGTAGATACGCAGTATTTT. This chain connects TRBV9 to TRBJ2-3; D is unclear. CDR3 length equals 16 residues. Germline-derived CDR1 and CDR2 are SGDLS and YYNGEE. V was shortened by 0 bases and J by 5 bases, with 16 bases between the two germline ends.